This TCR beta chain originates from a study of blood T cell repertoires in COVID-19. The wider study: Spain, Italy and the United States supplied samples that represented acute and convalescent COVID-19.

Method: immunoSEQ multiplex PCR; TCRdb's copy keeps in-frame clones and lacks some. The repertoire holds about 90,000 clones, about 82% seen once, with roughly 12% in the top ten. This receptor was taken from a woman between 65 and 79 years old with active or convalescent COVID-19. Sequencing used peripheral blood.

The DNA of the CDR3 is TGTGCCAGCCCGAGAGGCCGAGCTAACTATGGCTACACCTTC. Translated, it gives CASPRGRANYGYTF. The chain carries TRBV6-5 and TRBJ1-2, with unresolved D. The CDR3 consists of 14 residues. The V end was cut by 8 bases, the J end by 0 bases, with 13 bases between. The germline V gene has CDR1 MNHEY and CDR2 SVGAGI.